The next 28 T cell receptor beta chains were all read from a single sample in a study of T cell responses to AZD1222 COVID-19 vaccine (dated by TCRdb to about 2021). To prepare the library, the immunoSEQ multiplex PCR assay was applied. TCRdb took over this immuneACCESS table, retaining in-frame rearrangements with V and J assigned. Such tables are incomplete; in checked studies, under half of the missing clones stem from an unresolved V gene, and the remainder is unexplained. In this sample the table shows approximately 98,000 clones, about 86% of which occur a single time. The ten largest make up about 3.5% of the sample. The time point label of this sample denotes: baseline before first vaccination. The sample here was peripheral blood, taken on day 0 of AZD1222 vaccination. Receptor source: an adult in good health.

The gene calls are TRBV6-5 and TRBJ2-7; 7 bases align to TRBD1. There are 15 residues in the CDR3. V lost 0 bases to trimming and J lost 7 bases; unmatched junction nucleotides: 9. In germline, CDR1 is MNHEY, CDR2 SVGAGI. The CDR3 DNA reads TGTGCCAGCAGTTACTCAGGGGGCAAGATAAGGGAGCAGTACTTC. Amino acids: CASSYSGGKIREQYF.

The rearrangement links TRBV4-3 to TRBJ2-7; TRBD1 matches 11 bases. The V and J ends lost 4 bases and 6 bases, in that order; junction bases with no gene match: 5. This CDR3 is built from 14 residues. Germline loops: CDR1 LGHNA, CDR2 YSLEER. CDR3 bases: TGCGCCAGCAGCCCCGGACAGGGGGCCGGCGAGCAGTACTTC. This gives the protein CASSPGQGAGEQYF.

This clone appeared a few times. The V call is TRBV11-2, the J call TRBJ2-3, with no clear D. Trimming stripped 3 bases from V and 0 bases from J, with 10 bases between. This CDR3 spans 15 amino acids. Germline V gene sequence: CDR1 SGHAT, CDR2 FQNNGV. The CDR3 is CASSLDGTSTDTQYF. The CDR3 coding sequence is TGTGCCAGCAGCTTGGACGGAACTAGCACAGATACGCAGTATTTT.

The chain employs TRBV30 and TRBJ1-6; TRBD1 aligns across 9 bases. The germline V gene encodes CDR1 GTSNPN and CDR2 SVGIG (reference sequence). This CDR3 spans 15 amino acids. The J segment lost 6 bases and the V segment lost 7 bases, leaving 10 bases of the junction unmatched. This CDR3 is CAYTPGQGFNSPLHF. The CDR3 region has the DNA TGTGCCTACACGCCGGGACAGGGTTTTAATTCACCCCTCCACTTT.

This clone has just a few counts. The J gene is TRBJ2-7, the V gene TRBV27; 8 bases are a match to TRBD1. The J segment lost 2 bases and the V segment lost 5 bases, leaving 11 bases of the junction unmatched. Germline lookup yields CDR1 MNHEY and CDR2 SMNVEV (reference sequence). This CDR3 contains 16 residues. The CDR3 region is CASSRHSGTGAYEQYF. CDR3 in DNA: TGTGCCAGCAGTCGCCACTCCGGGACAGGAGCCTACGAGCAGTACTTC.

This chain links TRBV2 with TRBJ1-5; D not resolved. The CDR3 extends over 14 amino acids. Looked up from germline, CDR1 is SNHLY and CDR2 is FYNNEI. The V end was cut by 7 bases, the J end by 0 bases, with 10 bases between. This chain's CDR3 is CASTETDSNQPQHF. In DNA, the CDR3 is TGTGCCAGCACGGAAACGGATAGCAATCAGCCCCAGCATTTT.

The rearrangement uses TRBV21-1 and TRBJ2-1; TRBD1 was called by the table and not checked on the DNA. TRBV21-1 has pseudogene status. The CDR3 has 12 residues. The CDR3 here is CACGQGVNEQFF. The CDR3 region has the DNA TGTGCATGTGGGCAGGGCGTAAATGAGCAGTTCTTC.

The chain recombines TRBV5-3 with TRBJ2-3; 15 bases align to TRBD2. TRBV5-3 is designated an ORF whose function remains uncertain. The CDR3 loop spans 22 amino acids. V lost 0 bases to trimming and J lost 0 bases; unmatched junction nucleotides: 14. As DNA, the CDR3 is TGTGCCAGAAGCTTGGGGGAAACACCGGGACTAGCGGGGGGCACTAGCACAGATACGCAGTATTTT. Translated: CARSLGETPGLAGGTSTDTQYF.

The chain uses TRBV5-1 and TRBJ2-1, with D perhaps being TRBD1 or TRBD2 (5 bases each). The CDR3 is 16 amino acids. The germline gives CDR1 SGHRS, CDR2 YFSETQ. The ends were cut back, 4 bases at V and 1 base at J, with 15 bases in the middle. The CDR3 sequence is CASSPRLGVSYNEQFF. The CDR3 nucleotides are TGCGCCAGCAGCCCCCGTCTGGGGGTATCCTACAATGAGCAGTTCTTC.

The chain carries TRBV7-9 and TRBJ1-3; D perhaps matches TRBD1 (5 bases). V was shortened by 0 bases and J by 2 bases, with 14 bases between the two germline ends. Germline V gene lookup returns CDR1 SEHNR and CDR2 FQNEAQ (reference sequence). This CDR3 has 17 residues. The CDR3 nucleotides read TGTGCCAGCAGCTTAGCGCGGGGCGTAAGGGCTGGAAACACCATATATTTT. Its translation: CASSLARGVRAGNTIYF. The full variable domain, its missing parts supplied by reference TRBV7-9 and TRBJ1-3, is DTGVSQNPRHKITKRGQNVTFRCDPISEHNRLYWYRQTLGQGPEFLTYFQNEAQLEKSRLLSDRFSAERPKGSFSTLEIQRTEQGDSAMYLCASSLARGVRAGNTIYFGEGSWLTVV.

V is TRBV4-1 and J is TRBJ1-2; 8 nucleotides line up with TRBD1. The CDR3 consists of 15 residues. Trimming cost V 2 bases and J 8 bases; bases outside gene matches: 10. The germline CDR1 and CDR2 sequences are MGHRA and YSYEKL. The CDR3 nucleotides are TGCGCCAGCAGCCAACCGGACAGGGTGAATGGCGGCTACACCTTC. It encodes CASSQPDRVNGGYTF.

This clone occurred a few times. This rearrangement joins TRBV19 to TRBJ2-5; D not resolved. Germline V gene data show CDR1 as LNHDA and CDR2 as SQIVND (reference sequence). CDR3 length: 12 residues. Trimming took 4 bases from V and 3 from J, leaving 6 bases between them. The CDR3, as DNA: TGTGCCAGTAGTAAAATTAAAGAGACCCAGTACTTC. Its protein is CASSKIKETQYF.

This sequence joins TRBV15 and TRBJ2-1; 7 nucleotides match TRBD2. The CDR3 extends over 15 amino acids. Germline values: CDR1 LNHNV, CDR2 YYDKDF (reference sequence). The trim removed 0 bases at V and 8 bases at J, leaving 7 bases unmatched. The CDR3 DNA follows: TGTGCCACCAGCAGAGATCGGGGAGGGATTTATGAGCAGTTCTTC. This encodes CATSRDRGGIYEQFF.

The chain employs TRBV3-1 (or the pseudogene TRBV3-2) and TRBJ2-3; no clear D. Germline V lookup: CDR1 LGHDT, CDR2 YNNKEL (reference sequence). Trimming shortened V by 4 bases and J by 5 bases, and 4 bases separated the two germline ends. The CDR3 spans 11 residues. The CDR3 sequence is CASSLGDTQYF. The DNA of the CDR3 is TGTGCCAGCAGCCTGGGAGATACGCAGTATTTT.

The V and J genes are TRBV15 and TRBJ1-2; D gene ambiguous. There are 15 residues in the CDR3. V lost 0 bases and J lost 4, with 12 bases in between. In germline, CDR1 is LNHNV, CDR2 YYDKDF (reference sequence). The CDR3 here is CATSRDPGHGYGYTF. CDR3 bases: TGTGCCACCAGCAGAGATCCTGGCCACGGCTATGGCTACACCTTC.

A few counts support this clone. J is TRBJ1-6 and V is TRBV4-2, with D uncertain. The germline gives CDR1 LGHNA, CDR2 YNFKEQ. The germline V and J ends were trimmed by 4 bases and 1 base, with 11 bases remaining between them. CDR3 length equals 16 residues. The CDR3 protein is CASSPRSGSYNSPLHF. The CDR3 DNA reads TGTGCCAGCAGCCCCCGTTCGGGGTCCTATAATTCACCCCTCCACTTT.

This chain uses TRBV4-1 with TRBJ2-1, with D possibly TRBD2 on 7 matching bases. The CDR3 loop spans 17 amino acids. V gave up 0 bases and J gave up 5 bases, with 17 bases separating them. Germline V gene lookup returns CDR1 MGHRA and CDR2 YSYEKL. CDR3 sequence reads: CASSQDAGARIDNEQFF. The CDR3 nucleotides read TGCGCCAGCAGCCAAGATGCGGGGGCACGGATCGACAATGAGCAGTTCTTC.

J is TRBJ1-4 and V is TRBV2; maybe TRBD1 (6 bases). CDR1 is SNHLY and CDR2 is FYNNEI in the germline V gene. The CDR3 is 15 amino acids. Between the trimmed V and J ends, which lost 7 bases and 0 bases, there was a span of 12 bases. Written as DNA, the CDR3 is TGTGCCAGCAAGACGGACAGCACAACTAATGAAAAACTGTTTTTT. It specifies CASKTDSTTNEKLFF.

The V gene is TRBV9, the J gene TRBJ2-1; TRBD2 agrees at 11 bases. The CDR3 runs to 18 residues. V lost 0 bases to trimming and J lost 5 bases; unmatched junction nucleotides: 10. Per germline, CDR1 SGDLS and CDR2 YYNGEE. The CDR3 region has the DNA TGTGCCAGCAGCGTAGTAGCCCCAACTAGCGGGGGCCACAATGAGCAGTTCTTC. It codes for CASSVVAPTSGGHNEQFF.

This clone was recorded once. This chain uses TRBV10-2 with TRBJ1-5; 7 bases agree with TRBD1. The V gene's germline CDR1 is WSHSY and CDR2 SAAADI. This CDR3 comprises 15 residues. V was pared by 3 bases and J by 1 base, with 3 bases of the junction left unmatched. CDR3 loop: CASSDTGVSNQPQHF. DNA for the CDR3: TGCGCCAGCAGTGATACAGGGGTGAGCAATCAGCCCCAGCATTTT.

In nucleotides, the CDR3 is TGTGCCAGCAGCCCGGACAGGGTGGTTGGAAACACCATATATTTT. Protein: CASSPDRVVGNTIYF. The chain couples TRBV5-6 to TRBJ1-3; 8 bases line up with TRBD1. CDR1 is SGHDT and CDR2 is YYEEEE in the germline V gene. J gave up 3 bases and V 4 bases, and 6 bases lay outside the gene matches. The CDR3 length is 15 residues.

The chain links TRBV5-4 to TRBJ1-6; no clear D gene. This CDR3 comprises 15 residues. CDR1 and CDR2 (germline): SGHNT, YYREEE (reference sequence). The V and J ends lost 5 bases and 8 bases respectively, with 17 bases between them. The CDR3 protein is CASRSEARGDSPLHF. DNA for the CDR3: TGTGCCAGCAGATCAGAGGCCCGCGGAGATTCACCCCTCCACTTT.

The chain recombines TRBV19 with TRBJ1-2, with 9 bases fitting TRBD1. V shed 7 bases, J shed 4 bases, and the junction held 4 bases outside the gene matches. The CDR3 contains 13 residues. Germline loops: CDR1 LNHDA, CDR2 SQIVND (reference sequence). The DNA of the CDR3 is TGTGCCAGTACCGGGACAGGGACCTATGGCTACACCTTC. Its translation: CASTGTGTYGYTF.

The CDR3 sequence is CASSGTRARDEQYF. CDR3 nucleotide sequence: TGTGCCAGCAGCGGGACGAGGGCTCGGGACGAGCAGTACTTC. The chain employs TRBV9 and TRBJ2-7; a weak D match, TRBD2 (5 bases). Germline V gene lookup returns CDR1 SGDLS and CDR2 YYNGEE. Trimming took 3 bases from V and 5 from J, leaving 15 bases between them. This CDR3 has 14 residues.

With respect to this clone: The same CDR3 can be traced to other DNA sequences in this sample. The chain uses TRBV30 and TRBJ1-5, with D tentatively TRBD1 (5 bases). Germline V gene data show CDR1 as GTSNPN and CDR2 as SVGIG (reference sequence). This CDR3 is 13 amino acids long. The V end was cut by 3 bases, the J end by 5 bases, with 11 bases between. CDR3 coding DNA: TGTGCCTGGAGCCCCCGGGGGGATCAGCCCCAGCATTTT. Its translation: CAWSPRGDQPQHF.

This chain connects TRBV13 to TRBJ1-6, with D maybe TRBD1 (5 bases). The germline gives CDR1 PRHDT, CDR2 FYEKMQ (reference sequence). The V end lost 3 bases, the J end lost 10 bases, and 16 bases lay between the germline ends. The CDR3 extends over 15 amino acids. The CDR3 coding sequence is TGTGCCAGCAGCTTTAATAAAGGGGAGCGGTCACCCCTCCACTTT. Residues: CASSFNKGERSPLHF.

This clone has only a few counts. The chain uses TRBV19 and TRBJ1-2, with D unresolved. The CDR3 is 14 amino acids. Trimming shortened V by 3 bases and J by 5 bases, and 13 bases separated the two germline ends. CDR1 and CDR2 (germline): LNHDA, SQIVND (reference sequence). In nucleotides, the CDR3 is TGTGCCAGTAGTATTGCAGGATCGGGGTATGGCTACACCTTC. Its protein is CASSIAGSGYGYTF.

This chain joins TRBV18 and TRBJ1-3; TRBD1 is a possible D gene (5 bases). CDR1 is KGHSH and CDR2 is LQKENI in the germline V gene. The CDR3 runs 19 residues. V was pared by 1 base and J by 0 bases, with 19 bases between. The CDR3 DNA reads TGTGCCAGCTCACCACGGCCCGGGACCAGAGCATCCTCTGGAAACACCATATATTTT. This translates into CASSPRPGTRASSGNTIYF. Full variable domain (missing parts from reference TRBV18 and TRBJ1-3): NAGVMQNPRHLVRRRGQEARLRCSPMKGHSHVYWYRQLPEEGLKFMVYLQKENIIDESGMPKERFSAEFPKEGPSILRIQQVVRGDSAAYFCASSPRPGTRASSGNTIYFGEGSWLTVV.